This T cell receptor beta chain derives from a study of Graves' ophthalmopathy and Graves' hyperthyroidism. Researchers took RNA transcripts and amplified TCR beta CDR3 regions from them. Second-round multiplex PCR followed a first-round RT-PCR using HTBI primers. TCRdb reprocessed the multiplex PCR reads with MiXCR, giving one entry per CDR3 protein. In the table there are some 750,000 distinct CDR3 sequences, around 40% of which are singletons. Ten or more counts support this clonotype. Germline CDR1 SQVTM, CDR2 ANQGSEA. The CDR3 is 14 residues long. V trimming: 4 bases; J trimming: 6 bases; junction bases outside the gene matches: 12.

This receptor was taken from an adult man with Graves' ophthalmopathy. Sequencing input: peripheral blood. V is TRBV29-1 and J is TRBJ2-7; TRBD1 matches at 7 bases. The CDR3: CSVVHRDRVREQYF. The CDR3, as DNA: TGCAGCGTTGTTCACCGAGACAGGGTCCGCGAGCAGTACTTC.